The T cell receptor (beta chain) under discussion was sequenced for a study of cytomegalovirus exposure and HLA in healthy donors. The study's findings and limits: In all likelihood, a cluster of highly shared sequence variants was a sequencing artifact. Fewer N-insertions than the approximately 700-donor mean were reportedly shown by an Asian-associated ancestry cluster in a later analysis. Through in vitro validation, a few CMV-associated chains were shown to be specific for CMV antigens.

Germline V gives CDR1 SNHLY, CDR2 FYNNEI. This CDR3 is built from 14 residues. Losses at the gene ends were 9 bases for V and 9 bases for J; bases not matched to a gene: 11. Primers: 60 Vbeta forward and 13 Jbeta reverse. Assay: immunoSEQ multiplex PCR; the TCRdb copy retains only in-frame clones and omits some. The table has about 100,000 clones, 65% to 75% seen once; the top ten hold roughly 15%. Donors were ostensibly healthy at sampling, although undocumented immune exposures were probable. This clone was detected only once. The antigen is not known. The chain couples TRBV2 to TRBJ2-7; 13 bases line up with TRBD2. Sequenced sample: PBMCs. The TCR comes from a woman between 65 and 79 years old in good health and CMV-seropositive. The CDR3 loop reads CASHFGLAGVGQYF. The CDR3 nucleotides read TGTGCCAGTCACTTTGGACTAGCGGGAGTGGGGCAGTACTTC.